A selection of T cell receptor beta chains follows, all from one sample in a study of cytomegalovirus exposure and HLA in healthy donors. Only in-frame clones appear in the TCRdb table, and some are missing; sequencing was by immunoSEQ multiplex PCR. The sample contains some 170,000 clones, 70% to 80% of which appear only once. Sequenced input: PBMCs. The source of these receptors is a man between 35 and 55 years old in good health and CMV-seronegative. CDR3s include the opening cysteine and the closing phenylalanine or tryptophan. A D gene is named only where the DNA matches it firmly. Size is stated for part of the rows, as once, few or many counts, or as a class when the clone is expanded.

CDR3 protein | CDR3 DNA | D gene | V gene | clone size | J gene
CAWSVPGGRTDTQYF | TGTGCCTGGAGTGTACCGGGGGGGCGGACAGATACGCAGTATTTT | TRBD2 | TRBV30 | NA | TRBJ2-3
CASSFSQGYTF | TGTGCCAGTAGTTTCTCCCAGGGCTACACCTTC | NA | TRBV19 | once | TRBJ1-2
CASSFGWGGSGSGELFF | TGTGCCAGCAGTTTTGGTTGGGGGGGCTCGGGGTCCGGGGAGCTGTTTTTT | NA | TRBV28 | NA | TRBJ2-2
CASGGAHGYTF | TGTGCCAGCGGGGGGGCGCATGGCTACACCTTC | NA | TRBV6-1 | NA | TRBJ1-2
CAISPLTRGRYTF | TGTGCCATTTCCCCACTGACGCGGGGTCGCTACACCTTC | NA | TRBV28 | NA | TRBJ1-2
CAIGLAGVGGPDTQYF | TGTGCCATCGGACTAGCGGGAGTGGGGGGCCCAGATACGCAGTATTTT | TRBD2 | TRBV10-3 | NA | TRBJ2-3
CSVTDRGNYGYTF | TGCAGCGTGACCGACAGGGGAAACTATGGCTACACCTTC | TRBD1 | TRBV29-1 | once | TRBJ1-2
CSVGLVPGQDVCEQYF | TGCAGCGTTGGACTTGTCCCGGGACAGGATGTTTGCGAGCAGTACTTC | TRBD1 | TRBV29-1 | NA | TRBJ2-7
CASSLLGGGELFF | TGTGCCAGCAGCCTACTTGGAGGCGGGGAGCTGTTTTTT | NA | TRBV7-6 | NA | TRBJ2-2
CAISESRLAGNSDTQYF | TGTGCCATCAGTGAGTCAAGGCTAGCGGGTAACTCGGATACGCAGTATTTT | TRBD2 | TRBV10-3 | once | TRBJ2-3
CSVEAGGTDTQYF | TGCAGCGTTGAGGCAGGGGGGACAGATACGCAGTATTTT | NA | TRBV29-1 | NA | TRBJ2-3
CASRPQTSGRPGEQFF | TGTGCCAGCAGGCCTCAAACTAGCGGAAGACCTGGTGAGCAGTTCTTC | TRBD2 | TRBV28 | few | TRBJ2-1
CARGQGAYEQYF | TGTGCCCGCGGACAGGGGGCCTACGAGCAGTACTTC | TRBD1 | TRBV30 | NA | TRBJ2-7
CSAGRAGEGYNEQFF | TGCAGCGCCGGGAGGGCGGGGGAGGGGTACAATGAGCAGTTCTTC | TRBD2 | TRBV29-1 | NA | TRBJ2-1
CASTMSTEAFF | TGTGCCAGCACCATGTCCACTGAAGCTTTCTTT | NA | TRBV6-6 | NA | TRBJ1-1
CASSVGLAGATDTQYF | TGTGCCAGCAGCGTAGGGTTAGCGGGGGCGACAGATACGCAGTATTTT | TRBD2 | TRBV9 | few | TRBJ2-3
CASSPDIASYEQYF | TGTGCCAGCTCACCGGACATCGCCTCCTACGAGCAGTACTTC | NA | TRBV18 | NA | TRBJ2-7
CASRRGGSGSGYEQYF | TGTGCCAGCAGACGAGGCGGTAGCGGGAGTGGCTACGAGCAGTACTTC | TRBD2 | TRBV7-2 | once | TRBJ2-7
CASSLRDRARGTQYF | TGTGCCAGCAGCCTCCGGGACAGGGCCCGCGGGACGCAGTATTTT | TRBD1 | TRBV7-2 | NA | TRBJ2-3
CASSPRAGTGYNEQFF | TGTGCCAGCAGCCCTAGAGCCGGAACAGGATACAATGAGCAGTTCTTC | NA | TRBV5-4 | NA | TRBJ2-1
CASNDRGLGEQYF | TGTGCCAGCAACGACAGGGGCCTGGGCGAGCAGTACTTC | TRBD1 | TRBV5-5 | NA | TRBJ2-7
CASSGSRGEGEQYF | TGTGCCAGCAGCGGCAGCAGGGGTGAGGGCGAGCAGTACTTC | NA | TRBV11-3 | NA | TRBJ2-7
CSSSLSVLPHGYTF | TGTTCCAGCAGCTTATCGGTCTTGCCCCATGGCTACACCTTC | NA | TRBV7-9 | NA | TRBJ1-2
CASSLGGGSTDTQYF | TGTGCCAGCAGCCTCGGCGGGGGAAGCACAGATACGCAGTATTTT | TRBD2 | TRBV9 | NA | TRBJ2-3
CASRARERGKNIQYF | TGCGCCAGCAGGGCCAGGGAGCGGGGTAAAAACATTCAGTACTTC | TRBD2 | TRBV5-1 | NA | TRBJ2-4
CASSQSWASDTEAFF | TGTGCCAGCAGCCAATCGTGGGCTAGCGACACTGAAGCTTTCTTT | NA | TRBV16 | once | TRBJ1-1
CASSALAVSTDTQYF | TGTGCCAGCAGCGCCCTGGCGGTAAGCACAGATACGCAGTATTTT | NA | TRBV9 | NA | TRBJ2-3
CASSLPPRDRDYF | TGTGCCAGCAGCTTACCCCCCCGGGACAGGGATTATTTT | TRBD1 | TRBV7-2 | few | TRBJ2-3
CATRDRKKETQYF | TGTGCCACCCGGGACAGGAAAAAAGAGACCCAGTACTTC | TRBD1 | TRBV28 | NA | TRBJ2-5
CAISEVKSNQPQHF | TGTGCCATCAGTGAGGTCAAAAGCAATCAGCCCCAGCATTTT | NA | TRBV10-3 | NA | TRBJ1-5
CASSEGLAGRRSYEQYF | TGTGCCAGCAGCGAAGGACTAGCGGGAAGAAGATCCTACGAGCAGTACTTC | TRBD2 | TRBV5-4 | NA | TRBJ2-7
CASSLGGPDTQYF | TGTGCCAGCAGCCTCGGGGGACCGGATACGCAGTATTTT | NA | TRBV5-6 | NA | TRBJ2-3
CASSSGLVAGSSTDTQYF | TGCGCCAGCAGCTCCGGACTAGTCGCGGGGTCTAGCACAGATACGCAGTATTTT | TRBD2 | TRBV5-1 | once | TRBJ2-3
CASSLEGGENTEAFF | TGTGCCAGCAGCTTAGAAGGAGGGGAGAACACTGAAGCTTTCTTT | NA | TRBV11-2 | NA | TRBJ1-1
CASSLSGVYEQFF | TGTGCCAGCAGCTTATCGGGGGTCTATGAGCAGTTCTTC | NA | TRBV11-1 | NA | TRBJ2-1
CASSLSGTPYEQYF | TGTGCCAGCAGTTTATCCGGGACTCCCTACGAGCAGTACTTC | NA | TRBV28 | once | TRBJ2-7
CASRETGSGVWYEQYF | TGTGCCAGCAGGGAAACCGGTAGCGGAGTTTGGTACGAGCAGTACTTC | NA | TRBV6-1 | once | TRBJ2-7
CASSGQGNYGYTF | TGTGCCAGCAGTGGACAGGGTAACTATGGCTACACCTTC | TRBD1 | TRBV2 | NA | TRBJ1-2
CASSASSGSWETQYF | TGTGCCAGCAGCGCGTCAAGCGGGAGTTGGGAGACCCAGTACTTC | TRBD2 | TRBV11-1 | NA | TRBJ2-5
CSSSETPGQGAHDYGYTF | TGTTCCAGCAGCGAAACTCCGGGACAGGGGGCTCATGACTATGGCTACACCTTC | TRBD1 | TRBV7-9 | NA | TRBJ1-2
CASSLTSGRIYEQYF | TGTGCCAGCAGTCTCACTAGCGGGAGAATTTACGAGCAGTACTTC | TRBD2 | TRBV27 | few | TRBJ2-7
CASTPLGTSGGEPYEQYF | TGTGCCAGCACCCCACTCGGGACTAGCGGAGGGGAACCCTACGAGCAGTACTTC | TRBD2 | TRBV28 | NA | TRBJ2-7
CAITSGSYGNEQFF | TGTGCCATTACTAGCGGGAGTTATGGGAATGAGCAGTTCTTC | TRBD2 | TRBV10-3 | NA | TRBJ2-1
CASSPRQGPGGYTF | TGTGCCAGCAGTCCTAGACAGGGTCCGGGAGGCTACACCTTC | TRBD1 | TRBV6-5 | NA | TRBJ1-2
CASLTQGVREQFF | TGTGCCAGCCTTACGCAGGGGGTACGAGAGCAGTTCTTC | TRBD1 | TRBV2 | few | TRBJ2-1
CASSGGTGVGDEQFF | TGCGCCAGCAGCGGCGGGACAGGGGTCGGGGATGAGCAGTTCTTC | TRBD1 | TRBV4-1 | NA | TRBJ2-1
CAISESQGAGVKTQYF | TGTGCCATCAGTGAGTCGCAGGGGGCCGGAGTGAAGACCCAGTACTTC | TRBD1 | TRBV10-3 | NA | TRBJ2-5
CASSFLGTFTYEQHF | TGTGCCAGCAGCTTCCTAGGTACTTTCACCTACGAGCAGCACTTC | NA | TRBV7-8 | NA | TRBJ2-7